The following is a T cell receptor beta chain sequence with its context. Its antigen remains unidentified. The CDR3 consists of 16 residues. Trimming removed 5 bases from V and 0 bases from J, with 17 bases in between. Germline CDR1 SGHVT, CDR2 SQSDAQ. The repertoire was sequenced with immunoSEQ multiplex PCR; TCRdb's copy has only in-frame clones and lacks some. Of around 170,000 clones detected, approximately 90% appear once; the ten largest clones hold roughly 0.99%. The sample comes from a study of T cell responses to AZD1222 COVID-19 vaccine. Overall study: Pooling was applied to second doses at about 4 or about 12 weeks.

Study results and limitations: Unmutated variant regions are reportedly targeted by nearly half of spike-specific TCRs. Spike-specific TCR breadth rose after two AZD1222 doses, and depth rose as well.

J is TRBJ2-7 and V is TRBV7-4, with D hard to call. This sample comprised peripheral blood, obtained on day 0 of AZD1222 vaccination. The sequence came from an adult in good health. Here the CDR3 reads CASSHHGPESSYEQYF. CDR3 bases: TGTGCCAGCAGCCATCATGGTCCCGAGAGCTCCTACGAGCAGTACTTC.